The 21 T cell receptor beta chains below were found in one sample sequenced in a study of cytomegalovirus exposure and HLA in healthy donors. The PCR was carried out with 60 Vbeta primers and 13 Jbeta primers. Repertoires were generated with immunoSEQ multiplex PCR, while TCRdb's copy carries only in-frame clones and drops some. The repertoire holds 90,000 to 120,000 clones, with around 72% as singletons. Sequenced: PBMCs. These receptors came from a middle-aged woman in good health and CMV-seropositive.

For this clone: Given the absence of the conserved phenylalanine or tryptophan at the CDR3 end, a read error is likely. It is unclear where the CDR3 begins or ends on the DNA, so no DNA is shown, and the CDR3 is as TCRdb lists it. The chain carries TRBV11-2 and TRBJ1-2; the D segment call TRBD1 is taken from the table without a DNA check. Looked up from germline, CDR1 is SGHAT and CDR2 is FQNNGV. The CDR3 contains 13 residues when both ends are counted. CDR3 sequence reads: CASSNSGQNVLRI.

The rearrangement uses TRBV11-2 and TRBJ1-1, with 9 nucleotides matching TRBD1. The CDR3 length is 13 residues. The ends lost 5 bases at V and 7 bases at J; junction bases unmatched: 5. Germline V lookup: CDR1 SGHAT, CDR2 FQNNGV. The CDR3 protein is CASSPGQGYEAFF. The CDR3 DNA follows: TGTGCCAGCAGCCCGGGACAGGGATATGAAGCTTTCTTT.

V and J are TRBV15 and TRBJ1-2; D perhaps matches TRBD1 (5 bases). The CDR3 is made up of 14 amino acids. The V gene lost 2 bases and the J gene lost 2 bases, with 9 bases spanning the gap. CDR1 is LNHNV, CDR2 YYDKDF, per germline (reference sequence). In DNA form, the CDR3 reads TGTGCCACCAGCAGAATCGGGGGGAACTATGGCTACACCTTC. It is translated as CATSRIGGNYGYTF.

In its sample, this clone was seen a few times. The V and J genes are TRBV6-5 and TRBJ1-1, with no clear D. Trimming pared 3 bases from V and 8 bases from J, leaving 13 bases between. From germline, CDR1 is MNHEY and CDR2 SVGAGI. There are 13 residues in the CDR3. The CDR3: CASSYQASTEAFF. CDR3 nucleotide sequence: TGTGCCAGCAGTTATCAGGCTTCGACCGAAGCTTTCTTT.

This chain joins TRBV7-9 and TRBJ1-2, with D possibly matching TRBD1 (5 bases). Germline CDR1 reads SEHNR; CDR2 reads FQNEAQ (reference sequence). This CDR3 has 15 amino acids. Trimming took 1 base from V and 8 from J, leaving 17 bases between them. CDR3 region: CASSLDPGVSLGYTF. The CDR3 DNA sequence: TGTGCCAGCAGCTTAGACCCGGGGGTGAGCTTGGGCTACACCTTC. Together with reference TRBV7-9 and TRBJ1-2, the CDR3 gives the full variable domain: DTGVSQNPRHKITKRGQNVTFRCDPISEHNRLYWYRQTLGQGPEFLTYFQNEAQLEKSRLLSDRFSAERPKGSFSTLEIQRTEQGDSAMYLCASSLDPGVSLGYTFGSGTRLTVV.

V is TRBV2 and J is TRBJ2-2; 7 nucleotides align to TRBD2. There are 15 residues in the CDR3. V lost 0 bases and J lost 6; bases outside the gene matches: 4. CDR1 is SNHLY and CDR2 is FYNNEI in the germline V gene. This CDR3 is CASSEAASGSGELFF. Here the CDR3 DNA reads TGTGCCAGCAGTGAAGCAGCTAGCGGATCCGGGGAGCTGTTTTTT.

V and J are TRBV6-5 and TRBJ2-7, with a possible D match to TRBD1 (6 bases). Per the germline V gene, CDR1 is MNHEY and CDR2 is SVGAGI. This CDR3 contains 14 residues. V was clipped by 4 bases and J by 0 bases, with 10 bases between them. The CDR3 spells CASSSGHHSYEQYF. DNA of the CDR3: TGTGCCAGCAGTTCGGGACATCACTCCTACGAGCAGTACTTC.

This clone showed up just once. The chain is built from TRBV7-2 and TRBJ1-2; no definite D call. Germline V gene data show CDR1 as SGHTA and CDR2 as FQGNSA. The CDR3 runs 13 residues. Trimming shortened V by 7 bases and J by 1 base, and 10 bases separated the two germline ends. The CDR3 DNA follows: TGTGCCAGCACTCCCTCTTATAACTATGGCTACACCTTC. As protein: CASTPSYNYGYTF.

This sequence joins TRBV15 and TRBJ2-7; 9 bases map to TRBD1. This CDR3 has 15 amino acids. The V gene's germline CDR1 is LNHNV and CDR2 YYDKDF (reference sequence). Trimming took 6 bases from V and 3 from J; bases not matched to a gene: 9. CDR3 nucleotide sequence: TGTGCCACCAGTGGTGCCGGGACAGGGATCTACGAGCAGTACTTC. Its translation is CATSGAGTGIYEQYF.

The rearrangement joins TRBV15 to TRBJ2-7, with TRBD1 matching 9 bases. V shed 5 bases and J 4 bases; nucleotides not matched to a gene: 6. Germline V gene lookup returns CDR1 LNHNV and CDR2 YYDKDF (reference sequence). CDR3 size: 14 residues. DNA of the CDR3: TGTGCCACCAGCCGACAGGGGGATATTTACGAGCAGTACTTC. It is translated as CATSRQGDIYEQYF.

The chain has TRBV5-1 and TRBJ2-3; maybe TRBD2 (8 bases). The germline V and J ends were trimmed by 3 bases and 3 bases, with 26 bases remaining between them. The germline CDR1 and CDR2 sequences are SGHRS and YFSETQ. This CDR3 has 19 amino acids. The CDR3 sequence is CASSSGRGLESHPTDTQYF. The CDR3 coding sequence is TGCGCCAGCAGCTCCGGGAGGGGGCTAGAGTCTCATCCAACAGATACGCAGTATTTT.

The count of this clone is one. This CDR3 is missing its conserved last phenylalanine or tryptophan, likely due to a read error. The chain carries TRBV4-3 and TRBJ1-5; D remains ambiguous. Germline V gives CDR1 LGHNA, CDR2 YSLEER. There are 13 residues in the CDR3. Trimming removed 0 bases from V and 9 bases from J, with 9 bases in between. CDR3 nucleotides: TGCGCCAGCAGCCAAGACCGGGGAGGGCCCCAGCATCTT. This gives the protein CASSQDRGGPQHL.

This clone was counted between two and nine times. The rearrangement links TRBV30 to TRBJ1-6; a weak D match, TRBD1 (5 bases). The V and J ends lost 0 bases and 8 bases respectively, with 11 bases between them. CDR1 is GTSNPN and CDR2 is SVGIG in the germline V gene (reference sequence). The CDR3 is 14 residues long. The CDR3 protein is CAWSVVTADSPLHF. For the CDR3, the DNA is TGTGCCTGGAGTGTGGTGACAGCCGATTCACCCCTCCACTTT.

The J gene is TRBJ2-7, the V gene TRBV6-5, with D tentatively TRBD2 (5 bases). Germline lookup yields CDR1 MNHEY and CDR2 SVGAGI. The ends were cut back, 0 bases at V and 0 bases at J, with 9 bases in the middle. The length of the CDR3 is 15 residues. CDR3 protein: CASSYSLAHSYEQYF. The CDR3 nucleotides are TGTGCCAGCAGTTACTCTCTAGCTCACTCCTACGAGCAGTACTTC.

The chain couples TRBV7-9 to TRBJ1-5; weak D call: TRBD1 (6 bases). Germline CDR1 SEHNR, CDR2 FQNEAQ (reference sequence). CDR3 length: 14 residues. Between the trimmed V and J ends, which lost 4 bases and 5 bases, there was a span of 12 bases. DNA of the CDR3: TGTGCCAGCAGCTCCTCACAGGGCTATCAGCCCCAGCATTTT. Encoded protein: CASSSSQGYQPQHF.

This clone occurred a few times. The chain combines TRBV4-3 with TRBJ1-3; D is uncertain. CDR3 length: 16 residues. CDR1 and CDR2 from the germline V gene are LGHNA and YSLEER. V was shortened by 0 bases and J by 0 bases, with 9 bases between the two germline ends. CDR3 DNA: TGCGCCAGCAGCCAAGACCGGGAATACTCTGGAAACACCATATATTTT. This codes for CASSQDREYSGNTIYF.

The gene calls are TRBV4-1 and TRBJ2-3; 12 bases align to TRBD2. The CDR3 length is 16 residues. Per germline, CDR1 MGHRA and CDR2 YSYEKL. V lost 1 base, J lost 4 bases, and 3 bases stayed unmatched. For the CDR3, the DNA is TGCGCCAGCAGCCAAGGTTCTAGCGGGGGGGCAGATACGCAGTATTTT. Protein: CASSQGSSGGADTQYF.

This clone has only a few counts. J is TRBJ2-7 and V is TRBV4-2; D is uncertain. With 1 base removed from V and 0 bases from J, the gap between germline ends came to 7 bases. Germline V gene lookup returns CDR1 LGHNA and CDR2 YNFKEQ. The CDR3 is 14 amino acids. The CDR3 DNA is TGTGCCAGCAGCCAAGTTGGCAGCTCCTACGAGCAGTACTTC. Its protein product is CASSQVGSSYEQYF.

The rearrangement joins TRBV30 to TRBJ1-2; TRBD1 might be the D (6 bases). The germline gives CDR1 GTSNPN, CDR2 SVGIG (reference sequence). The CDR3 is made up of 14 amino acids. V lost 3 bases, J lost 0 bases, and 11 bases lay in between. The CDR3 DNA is TGTGCCTGGAGCCGGGGACACACTAACTATGGCTACACCTTC. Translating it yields CAWSRGHTNYGYTF.

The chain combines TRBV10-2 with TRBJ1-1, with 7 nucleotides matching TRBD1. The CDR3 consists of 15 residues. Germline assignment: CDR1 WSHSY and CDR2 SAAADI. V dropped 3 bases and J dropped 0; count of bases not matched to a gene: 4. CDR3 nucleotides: TGCGCCAGCAGTGACCTACAGGGGATGAACACTGAAGCTTTCTTT. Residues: CASSDLQGMNTEAFF.

The DNA for the CDR3 is TGTGCCAGCACCAATGACAGGGCTGATGTTGAGCAGTTCTTC. Its protein is CASTNDRADVEQFF. This chain joins TRBV5-6 and TRBJ2-1; 7 bases align to TRBD1. The germline CDR1 and CDR2 sequences are SGHDT and YYEEEE. This CDR3 is built from 14 residues. Trimming at V came to 6 bases and at J to 9 bases, leaving 12 bases not matched to a gene.